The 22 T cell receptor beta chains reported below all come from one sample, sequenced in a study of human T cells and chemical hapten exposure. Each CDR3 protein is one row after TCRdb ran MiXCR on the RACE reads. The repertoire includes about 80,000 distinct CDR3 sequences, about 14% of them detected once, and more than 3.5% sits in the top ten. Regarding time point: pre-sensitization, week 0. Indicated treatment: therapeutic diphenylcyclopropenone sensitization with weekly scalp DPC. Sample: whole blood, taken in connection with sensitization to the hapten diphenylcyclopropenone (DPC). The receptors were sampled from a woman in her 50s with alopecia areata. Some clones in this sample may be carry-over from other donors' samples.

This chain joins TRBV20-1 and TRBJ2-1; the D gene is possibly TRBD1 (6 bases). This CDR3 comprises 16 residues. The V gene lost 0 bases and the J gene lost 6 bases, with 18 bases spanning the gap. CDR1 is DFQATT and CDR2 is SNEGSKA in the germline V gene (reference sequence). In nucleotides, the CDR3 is TGCAGTGCTAGAGATCATACAGGGCCACGATTCAATGAGCAGTTCTTC. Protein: CSARDHTGPRFNEQFF.

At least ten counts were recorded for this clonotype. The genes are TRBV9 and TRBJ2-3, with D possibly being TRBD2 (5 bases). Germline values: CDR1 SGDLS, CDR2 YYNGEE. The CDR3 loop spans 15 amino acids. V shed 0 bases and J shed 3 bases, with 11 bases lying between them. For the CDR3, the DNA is TGTGCCAGCAGCGTAGAGGGAGTTGTGACAGATACGCAGTATTTT. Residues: CASSVEGVVTDTQYF.

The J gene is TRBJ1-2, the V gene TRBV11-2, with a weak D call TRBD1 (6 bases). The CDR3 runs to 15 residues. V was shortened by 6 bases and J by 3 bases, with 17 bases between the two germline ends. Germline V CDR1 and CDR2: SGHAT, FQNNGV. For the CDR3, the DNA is TGTGCCAGCAGTAAACAGGGTCCCTTTGACTATGGCTACACCTTC. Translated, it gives CASSKQGPFDYGYTF.

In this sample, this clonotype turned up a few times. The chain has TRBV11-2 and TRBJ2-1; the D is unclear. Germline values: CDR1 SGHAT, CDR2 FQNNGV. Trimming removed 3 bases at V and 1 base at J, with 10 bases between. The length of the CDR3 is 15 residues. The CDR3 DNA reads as TGTGCCAGCAGCTTTGATAGCCCGTCCTACAATGAGCAGTTCTTC. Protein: CASSFDSPSYNEQFF.

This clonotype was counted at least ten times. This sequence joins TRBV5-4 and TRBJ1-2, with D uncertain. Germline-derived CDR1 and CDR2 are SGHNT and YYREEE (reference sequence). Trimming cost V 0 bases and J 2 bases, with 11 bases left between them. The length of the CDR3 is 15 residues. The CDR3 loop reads CASSLALRQNYGYTF. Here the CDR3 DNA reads TGTGCCAGCAGCTTGGCCTTGCGGCAGAACTATGGCTACACCTTC.

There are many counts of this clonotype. CDR3 region: CASSLGSGPGANVLTF. The CDR3 nucleotides read TGTGCCAGCAGCTTAGGATCAGGCCCTGGGGCCAACGTCCTGACTTTC. V is TRBV7-2 and J is TRBJ2-6; D is unclear. V gave up 1 base and J gave up 2 bases, with 9 bases separating them. The germline CDR1 and CDR2 sequences are SGHTA and FQGNSA. The CDR3 is 16 amino acids.

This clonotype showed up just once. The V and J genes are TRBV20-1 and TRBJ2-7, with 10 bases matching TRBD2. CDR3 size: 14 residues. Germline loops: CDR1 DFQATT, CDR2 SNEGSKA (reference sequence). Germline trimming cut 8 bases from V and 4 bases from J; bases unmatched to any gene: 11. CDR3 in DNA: TGCAGTACTAAAGTAGATAGCGGGAGGTACGAGCAGTACTTC. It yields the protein CSTKVDSGRYEQYF.

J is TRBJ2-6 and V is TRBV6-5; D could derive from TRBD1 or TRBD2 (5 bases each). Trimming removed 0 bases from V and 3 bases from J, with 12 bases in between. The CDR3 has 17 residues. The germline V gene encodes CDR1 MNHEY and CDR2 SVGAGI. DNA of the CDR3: TGTGCCAGCAGTTACTCGACCGGGACGATTGGGGCCAACGTCCTGACTTTC. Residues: CASSYSTGTIGANVLTF.

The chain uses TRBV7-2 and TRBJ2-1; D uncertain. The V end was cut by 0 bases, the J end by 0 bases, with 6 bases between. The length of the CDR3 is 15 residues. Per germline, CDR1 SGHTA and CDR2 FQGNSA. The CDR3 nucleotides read TGTGCCAGCAGCTTAGCGCCAAACTCCTACAATGAGCAGTTCTTC. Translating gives CASSLAPNSYNEQFF.

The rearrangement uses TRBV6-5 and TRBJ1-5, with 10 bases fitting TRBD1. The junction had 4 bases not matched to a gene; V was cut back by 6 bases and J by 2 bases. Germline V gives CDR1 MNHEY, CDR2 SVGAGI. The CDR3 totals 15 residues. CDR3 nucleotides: TGTGCCAGCAGGGGGACAGGGGAGGGCAATCAGCCCCAGCATTTT. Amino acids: CASRGTGEGNQPQHF.

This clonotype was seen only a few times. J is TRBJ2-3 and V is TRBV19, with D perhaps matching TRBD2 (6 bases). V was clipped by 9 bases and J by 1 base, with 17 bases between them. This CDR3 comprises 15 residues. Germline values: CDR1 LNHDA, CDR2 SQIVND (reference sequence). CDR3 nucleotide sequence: TGTGCCAGCCAGGGAACGGGACTGGGCACAGATACGCAGTATTTT. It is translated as CASQGTGLGTDTQYF.

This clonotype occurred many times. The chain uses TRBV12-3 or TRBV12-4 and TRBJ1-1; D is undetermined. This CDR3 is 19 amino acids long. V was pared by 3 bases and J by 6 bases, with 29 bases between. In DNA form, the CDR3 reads TGTGCCAGCAGTTTCACCTTCCGCGGTGTGGACCGCCGTGACGCTGAAGCTTTCTTT. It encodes CASSFTFRGVDRRDAEAFF.

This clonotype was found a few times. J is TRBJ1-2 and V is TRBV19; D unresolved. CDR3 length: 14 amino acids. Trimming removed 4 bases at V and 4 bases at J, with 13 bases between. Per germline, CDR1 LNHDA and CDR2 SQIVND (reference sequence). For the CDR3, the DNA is TGTGCCAGTAGTACAGACACTGACGGCTATGGCTACACCTTC. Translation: CASSTDTDGYGYTF.

The CDR3 bases are TGTGCCAGCAGCTCCAGGCGGTCGGCTAGTTCCGAGACCCAGTACTTC. Translating it yields CASSSRRSASSETQYF. This rearrangement joins TRBV7-6 to TRBJ2-5; D is uncertain. The germline gives CDR1 SGHVS, CDR2 FNYEAQ. The CDR3 is made up of 16 amino acids. V was clipped by 4 bases and J by 5 bases, with 20 bases between them.

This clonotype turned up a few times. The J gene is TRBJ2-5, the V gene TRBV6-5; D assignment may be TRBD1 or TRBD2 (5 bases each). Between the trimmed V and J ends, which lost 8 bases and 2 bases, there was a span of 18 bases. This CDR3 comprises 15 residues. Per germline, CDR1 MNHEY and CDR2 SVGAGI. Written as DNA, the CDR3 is TGTGCCAGCTCGCGGTCGGGGCAGGAGCAAGAGACCCAGTACTTC. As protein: CASSRSGQEQETQYF.

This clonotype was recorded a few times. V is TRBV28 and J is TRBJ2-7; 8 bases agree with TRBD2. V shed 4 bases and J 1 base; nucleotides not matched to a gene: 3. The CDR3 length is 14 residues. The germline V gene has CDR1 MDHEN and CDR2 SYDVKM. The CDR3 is CASSSSGRSYEQYF. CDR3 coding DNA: TGTGCCAGCAGTTCAAGCGGGAGATCCTACGAGCAGTACTTC.

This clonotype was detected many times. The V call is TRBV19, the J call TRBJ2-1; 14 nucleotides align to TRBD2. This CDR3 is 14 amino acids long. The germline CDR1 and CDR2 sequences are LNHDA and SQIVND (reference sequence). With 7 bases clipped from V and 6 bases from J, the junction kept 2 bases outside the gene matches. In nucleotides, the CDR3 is TGTGCCAGTATCGGGACTAGCGGGAGCAATGAGCAGTTCTTC. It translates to CASIGTSGSNEQFF.

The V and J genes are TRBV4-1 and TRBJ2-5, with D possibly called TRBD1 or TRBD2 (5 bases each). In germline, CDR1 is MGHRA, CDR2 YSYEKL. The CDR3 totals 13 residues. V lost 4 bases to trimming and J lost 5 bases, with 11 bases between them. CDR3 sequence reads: CASSRVEGETQYF. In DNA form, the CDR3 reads TGCGCCAGCAGCCGCGTCGAGGGGGAGACCCAGTACTTC.

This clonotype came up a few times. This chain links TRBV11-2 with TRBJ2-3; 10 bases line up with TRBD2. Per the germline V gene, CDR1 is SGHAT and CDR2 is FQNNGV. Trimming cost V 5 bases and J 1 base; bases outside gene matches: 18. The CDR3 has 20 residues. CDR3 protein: CASSPAFLASGRLRTDTQYF. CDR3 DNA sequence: TGTGCCAGCAGCCCAGCCTTCTTGGCTAGCGGGAGACTTCGCACAGATACGCAGTATTTT.

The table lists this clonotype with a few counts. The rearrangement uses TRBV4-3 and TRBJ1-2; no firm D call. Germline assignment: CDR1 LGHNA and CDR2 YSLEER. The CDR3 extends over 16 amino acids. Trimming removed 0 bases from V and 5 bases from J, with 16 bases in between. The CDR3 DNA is TGCGCCAGCAGCCAAGAAGCTTCCGGGCCCCTGTATGGCTACACCTTC. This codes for CASSQEASGPLYGYTF.

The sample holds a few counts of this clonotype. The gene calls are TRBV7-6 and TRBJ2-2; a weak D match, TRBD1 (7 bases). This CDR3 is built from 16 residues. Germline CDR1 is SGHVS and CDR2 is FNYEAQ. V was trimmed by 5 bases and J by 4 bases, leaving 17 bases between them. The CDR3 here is CASSDRQGGRTGELFF. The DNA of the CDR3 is TGTGCCAGCAGCGATCGACAGGGAGGTCGCACCGGGGAGCTGTTTTTT.

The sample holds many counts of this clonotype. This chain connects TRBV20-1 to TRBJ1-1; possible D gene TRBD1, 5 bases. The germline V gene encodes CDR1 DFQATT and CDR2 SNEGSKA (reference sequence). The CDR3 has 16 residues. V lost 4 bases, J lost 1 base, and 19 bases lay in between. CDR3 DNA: TGCAGTGCTATCGACAGCGCATCAACTGGGAACACTGAAGCTTTCTTT. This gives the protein CSAIDSASTGNTEAFF.